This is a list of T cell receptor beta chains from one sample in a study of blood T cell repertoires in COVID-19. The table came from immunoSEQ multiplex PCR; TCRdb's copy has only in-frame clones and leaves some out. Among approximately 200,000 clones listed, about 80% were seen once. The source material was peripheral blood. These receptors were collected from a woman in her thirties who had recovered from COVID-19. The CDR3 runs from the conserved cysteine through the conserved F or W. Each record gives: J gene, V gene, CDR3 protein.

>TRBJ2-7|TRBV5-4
CASSPRGFEQYF
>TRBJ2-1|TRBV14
CASSQALPGLDYNEQFF
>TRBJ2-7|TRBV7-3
CASSLDRSYEQYF
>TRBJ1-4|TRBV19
CASSRPGATNEKLFF
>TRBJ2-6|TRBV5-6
CASSLAPGSSSGANVLTF
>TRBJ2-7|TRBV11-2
CASSLGLRNEQYF
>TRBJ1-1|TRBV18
CASSDRGPTEAFF
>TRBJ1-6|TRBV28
CASSQTTQLTVYNSPLHF
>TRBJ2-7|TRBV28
CASTRTGGYEQYF
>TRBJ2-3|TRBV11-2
CASSSERWGGGRRTDTQYF
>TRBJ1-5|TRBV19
CASSIGENLGPQHF
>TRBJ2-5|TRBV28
CASSFPTFSDRTHQETQYF
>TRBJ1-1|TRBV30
CAWSGGLANTEAFF
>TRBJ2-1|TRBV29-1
CSVGREGNEQFF
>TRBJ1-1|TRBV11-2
CASSLEAGGDTEAFF
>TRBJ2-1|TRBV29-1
CSVMQYEQFF
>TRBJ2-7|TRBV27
CASSPLTGVDYEQYF
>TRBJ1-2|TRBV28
CASSPGTGYPNNYGYTF
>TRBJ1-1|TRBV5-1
CASSLGGTGDTEAFF
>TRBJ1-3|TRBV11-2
CASSHPVLNTIYF
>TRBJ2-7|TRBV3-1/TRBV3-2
CASSRGTSGSYEQYF
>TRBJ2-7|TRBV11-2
CASRYKTGGTYEQYF
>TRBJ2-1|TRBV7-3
CASSLLSGSGSYNEQFF
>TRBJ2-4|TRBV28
CASSFGRGVKNIQYF
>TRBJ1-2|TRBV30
CASLQRASNYGYTF
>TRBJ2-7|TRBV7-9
CASSSAGGDHSYEQYF
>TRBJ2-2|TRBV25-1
CASAVLAGETGELFF
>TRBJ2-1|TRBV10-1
CASSGPGTGGSNEQFF
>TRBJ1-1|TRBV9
CASSASTGGGGEAFF